The 20 T cell receptor beta chains below come from one sample, sequenced in a study of CD8 T cells in ankylosing spondylitis. TCRdb re-called the 5' RACE reads through MiXCR, storing one row per CDR3 protein. The sample yields 45,000 to 65,000 distinct CDR3 sequences, 7.4% seen once. The sample taken for sequencing was blood, either unsorted or a sorted T cell fraction (not recorded which). The receptors stem from a female donor with ankylosing spondylitis or in good health (not recorded which).

This chain joins TRBV3-1 and TRBJ1-2; perhaps TRBD1 as D (5 bases). Germline values: CDR1 LGHDT, CDR2 YNNKEL (reference sequence). With 10 bases removed from V and 4 bases from J, the gap between germline ends came to 28 bases. The CDR3 sequence is 17 residues long. The CDR3 bases are TGTGCCACCTCCCCCGGGATTGGCACTTCAGGGACCTATGGCTACACCTTC. Its translation is CATSPGIGTSGTYGYTF. The entire variable domain, with the rest obtained from reference TRBV3-1 and TRBJ1-2, is as follows: DTAVSQTPKYLVTQMGNDKSIKCEQNLGHDTMYWYKQDSKKFLKIMFSYNNKELIINETVPNRFSPKSPDKAHLNLHINSLELGDSAVYFCATSPGIGTSGTYGYTFGSGTRLTVV.

Ten or more counts support this clonotype. The chain carries TRBV20-1 and TRBJ1-3; no clear D. V was trimmed by 6 bases and J by 0 bases, leaving 12 bases between them. Per germline, CDR1 DFQATT and CDR2 SNEGSKA (reference sequence). CDR3 length: 14 amino acids. The CDR3 loop reads CSAARASSGNTIYF. Here the CDR3 DNA reads TGCAGTGCCGCGCGGGCCAGCTCTGGAAACACCATATATTTT.

This clonotype was counted at least ten times. J is TRBJ2-7 and V is TRBV5-1; the match to TRBD2 covers 7 bases. Germline V lookup: CDR1 SGHRS, CDR2 YFSETQ. The CDR3 extends over 14 amino acids. V was pared by 4 bases and J by 1 base, with 5 bases of the junction left unmatched. CDR3 nucleotide sequence: TGCGCCAGCAGCCGGGGGGACCATTCCTACGAGCAGTACTTC. Amino acid sequence: CASSRGDHSYEQYF.

Many counts were recorded for this clonotype. This rearrangement joins TRBV5-1 to TRBJ2-4; 10 bases map to TRBD2. V dropped 0 bases and J dropped 1; count of bases not matched to a gene: 7. The germline CDR1 and CDR2 sequences are SGHRS and YFSETQ. The CDR3 is 18 residues long. CDR3 nucleotides: TGCGCCAGCAGCTTGGATAGCCCGACTAGCGGGGCCAAAAACATTCAGTACTTC. Its protein product is CASSLDSPTSGAKNIQYF. The variable domain in full, with the rest retrieved from reference TRBV5-1 and TRBJ2-4, is KAGVTQTPRYLIKTRGQQVTLSCSPISGHRSVSWYQQTPGQGLQFLFEYFSETQRNKGNFPGRFSGRQFSNSRSEMNVSTLELGDSALYLCASSLDSPTSGAKNIQYFGAGTRLSVL.

In this sample, this clonotype turned up many times. The chain has TRBV5-1 and TRBJ2-5; 8 positions agree with TRBD2. The CDR3 has 15 amino acids. Trimming cost V 2 bases and J 3 bases; bases outside gene matches: 6. CDR1 and CDR2 from the germline V gene are SGHRS and YFSETQ. The DNA of the CDR3 is TGCGCCAGCAGCTTACTAGCGGCGGGTGAAGAGACCCAGTACTTC. Its translation is CASSLLAAGEETQYF.

This clonotype was picked up many times. J is TRBJ1-1 and V is TRBV2; TRBD1 matches at 7 bases. Germline assignment: CDR1 SNHLY and CDR2 FYNNEI. After removal of 4 bases from V and 1 base from J, the junction contained 6 bases not matched to a gene. The CDR3 is 15 amino acids. This CDR3 is CASSARGLPNTEAFF. In DNA form, the CDR3 reads TGTGCCAGCAGTGCGAGGGGGCTACCGAACACTGAAGCTTTCTTT.

Ten or more counts support this clonotype. This rearrangement joins TRBV7-2 to TRBJ2-1; D is possibly TRBD1 or TRBD2 (5 bases each). Germline V gene lookup returns CDR1 SGHTA and CDR2 FQGNSA. Between the trimmed V and J ends, which lost 5 bases and 7 bases, there was a span of 18 bases. The CDR3 extends over 15 amino acids. CDR3 residues: CASSRPGPRSNEQFF. The DNA for the CDR3 is TGTGCCAGCAGCAGACCGGGACCGAGGTCTAATGAGCAGTTCTTC.

This clonotype was recorded at least ten times. The chain uses TRBV9 and TRBJ1-1, with D perhaps TRBD1 (5 bases). V was pared by 0 bases and J by 2 bases, with 11 bases between. The germline CDR1 and CDR2 sequences are SGDLS and YYNGEE. This CDR3 has 15 residues. The CDR3 region has the DNA TGTGCCAGCAGCGTAGGGGGGGGGGACAACACTGAAGCTTTCTTT. This sequence encodes CASSVGGGDNTEAFF. Complete variable domain (other parts from reference TRBV9 and TRBJ1-1): DSGVTQTPKHLITATGQRVTLRCSPRSGDLSVYWYQQSLDQGLQFLIQYYNGEERAKGNILERFSAQQFPDLHSELNLSSLELGDSALYFCASSVGGGDNTEAFFGQGTRLTVV.

This clonotype was counted a few times. V usage is TRBV6-2 or TRBV6-3 and J usage is TRBJ2-1; D may be TRBD1 or TRBD2 (5 bases each). This CDR3 comprises 13 residues. V was clipped by 0 bases and J by 9 bases, with 9 bases between them. The germline V gene has CDR1 MNHEY and CDR2 SVGEGT. The CDR3 is CASSYSRDGEQFF. CDR3 nucleotide sequence: TGTGCCAGCAGTTACTCGAGGGACGGTGAGCAGTTCTTC.

This clonotype was found a few times. The chain has TRBV19 and TRBJ1-2; D is possibly TRBD1 (6 bases). The CDR3 totals 11 residues. Germline assignment: CDR1 LNHDA and CDR2 SQIVND (reference sequence). Trimming cost V 7 bases and J 7 bases, with 10 bases left between them. Written as DNA, the CDR3 is TGTGCCAGTACAGGGGTGCCTGGCTACACCTTC. It specifies CASTGVPGYTF. Looking up the rest from reference TRBV19 and TRBJ1-2 gives the full variable domain: DGGITQSPKYLFRKEGQNVTLSCEQNLNHDAMYWYRQDPGQGLRLIYYSQIVNDFQKGDIAEGYSVSREKKESFPLTVTSAQKNPTAFYLCASTGVPGYTFGSGTRLTVV.

CDR3 bases: TGTGCCAGCTCACCGAGCGGGGGGTCTAGCACAGATACGCAGTATTTT. Protein sequence: CASSPSGGSSTDTQYF. The gene calls are TRBV18 and TRBJ2-3, with 9 bases fitting TRBD2. The CDR3 sequence is 16 residues long. Germline values: CDR1 KGHSH, CDR2 LQKENI. V lost 3 bases, J lost 0 bases, and 4 bases stayed unmatched.

This clonotype was seen many times. V and J are TRBV10-3 and TRBJ2-1, with D possibly TRBD1 on 7 matching bases. This CDR3 has 16 residues. The germline CDR1 and CDR2 sequences are ENHRY and SYGVKD. V was cut by 7 bases and J by 0 bases, with 16 bases left in between. CDR3 sequence: CAIKGGRDSSYNEQFF. The CDR3, as DNA: TGTGCCATCAAGGGGGGCCGGGACAGCTCCTACAATGAGCAGTTCTTC.

The chain uses TRBV4-2 and TRBJ2-1; D unclear. This CDR3 region has 16 residues. Germline V CDR1 and CDR2: LGHNA, YNFKEQ. V was shortened by 4 bases and J by 9 bases, with 22 bases between the two germline ends. The CDR3 DNA reads as TGTGCCAGCAGCCCCGGGCTCCTCTGGGGTGTCGTTGAGCAGTTCTTC. Translated, it gives CASSPGLLWGVVEQFF.

The chain couples TRBV20-1 to TRBJ1-5; D not resolved. Germline V gene sequence: CDR1 DFQATT, CDR2 SNEGSKA (reference sequence). V lost 4 bases and J lost 3, with 13 bases in between. There are 14 residues in the CDR3. CDR3 DNA sequence: TGCAGTGCTACACAAGGTGAGACCAATCAGCCCCAGCATTTT. The encoded protein is CSATQGETNQPQHF.

This clonotype has at least ten counts. This sequence joins TRBV29-1 and TRBJ1-2; D unresolved. Germline CDR1 SQVTM, CDR2 ANQGSEA. The CDR3 length is 11 residues. Trimming removed 3 bases from V and 4 bases from J, with 6 bases in between. The CDR3 DNA follows: TGCAGCGTTGAGGACGCCTATGGCTACACCTTC. Translating gives CSVEDAYGYTF.

There are many counts of this clonotype. The chain carries TRBV6-2 or TRBV6-3 and TRBJ2-1, with D uncertain. The CDR3 extends over 10 amino acids. The ends were cut back, 6 bases at V and 6 bases at J, with 3 bases in the middle. The germline gives CDR1 MNHEY, CDR2 SVGEGT. In nucleotides, the CDR3 is TGTGCCAGCAGAGGCAATGAGCAGTTCTTC. Protein product: CASRGNEQFF.

This clonotype occurred many times. This chain uses TRBV20-1 with TRBJ2-7; the D call may be TRBD1 or TRBD2 (5 bases each). Trimming left V 6 bases short and J 1 base short, with 16 bases between. This CDR3 comprises 14 residues. Germline lookup yields CDR1 DFQATT and CDR2 SNEGSKA (reference sequence). The CDR3 DNA reads TGCAGTGCCCGACGGGGACGGACGTCCTACGAGCAGTACTTC. Amino acid sequence: CSARRGRTSYEQYF.

This clonotype was observed many times. The J gene is TRBJ1-2, the V gene TRBV6-1, with 8 bases fitting TRBD1. Trimming removed 10 bases from V and 5 bases from J; junction bases left unmatched: 9. This CDR3 contains 13 residues. Germline CDR1 reads MNHNS; CDR2 reads SASEGT. CDR3: CAISRGQGYGYTF. The CDR3 region has the DNA TGTGCCATCAGCAGGGGGCAGGGATATGGCTACACCTTC.

This clonotype was observed at least ten times. J is TRBJ1-1 and V is TRBV5-1; D is undetermined. The length of the CDR3 is 14 residues. CDR1 SGHRS and CDR2 YFSETQ come from the germline V gene. V was trimmed by 3 bases and J by 2 bases, leaving 11 bases between them. CDR3 coding DNA: TGCGCCAGCAGCTCTGCAGATCCCAACACTGAAGCTTTCTTT. As protein: CASSSADPNTEAFF.

The genes are TRBV4-3 and TRBJ1-2, with D maybe TRBD1 (6 bases). The CDR3 loop spans 15 amino acids. The ends were cut back, 4 bases at V and 4 bases at J, with 16 bases in the middle. Per the germline V gene, CDR1 is LGHNA and CDR2 is YSLEER. The CDR3 DNA sequence: TGCGCCAGCAGCCTATCAACGACAGGCGGCTATGGCTACACCTTC. It yields the protein CASSLSTTGGYGYTF.